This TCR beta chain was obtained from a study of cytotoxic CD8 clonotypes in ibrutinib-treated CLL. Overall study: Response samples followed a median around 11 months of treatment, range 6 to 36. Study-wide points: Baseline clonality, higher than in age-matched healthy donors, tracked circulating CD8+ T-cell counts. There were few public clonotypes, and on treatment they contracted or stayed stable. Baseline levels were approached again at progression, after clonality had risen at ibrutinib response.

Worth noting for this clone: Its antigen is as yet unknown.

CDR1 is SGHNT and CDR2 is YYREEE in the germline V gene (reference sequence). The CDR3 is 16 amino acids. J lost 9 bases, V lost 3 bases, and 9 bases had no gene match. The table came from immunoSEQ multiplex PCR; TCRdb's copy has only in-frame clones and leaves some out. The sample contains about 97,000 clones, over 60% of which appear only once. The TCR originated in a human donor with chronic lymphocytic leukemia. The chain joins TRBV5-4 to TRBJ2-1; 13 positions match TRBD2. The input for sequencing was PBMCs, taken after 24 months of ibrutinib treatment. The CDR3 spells CASSSRTSGRSGEQFF. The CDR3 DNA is TGTGCCAGCAGCTCAAGGACTAGCGGGAGATCGGGTGAGCAGTTCTTC.